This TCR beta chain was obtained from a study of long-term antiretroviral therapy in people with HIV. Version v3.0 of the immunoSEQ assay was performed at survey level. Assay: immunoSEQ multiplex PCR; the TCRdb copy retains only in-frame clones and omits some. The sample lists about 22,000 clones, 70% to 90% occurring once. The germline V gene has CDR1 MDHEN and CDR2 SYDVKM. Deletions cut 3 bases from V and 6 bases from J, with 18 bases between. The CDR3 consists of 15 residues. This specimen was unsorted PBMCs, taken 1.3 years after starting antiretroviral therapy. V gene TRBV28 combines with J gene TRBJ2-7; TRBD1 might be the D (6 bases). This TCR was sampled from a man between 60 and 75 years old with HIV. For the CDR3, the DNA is TGTGCCAGCAGTTTGTTGCAGGGGATTCCCTCCGAGCAGTACTTC. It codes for CASSLLQGIPSEQYF.